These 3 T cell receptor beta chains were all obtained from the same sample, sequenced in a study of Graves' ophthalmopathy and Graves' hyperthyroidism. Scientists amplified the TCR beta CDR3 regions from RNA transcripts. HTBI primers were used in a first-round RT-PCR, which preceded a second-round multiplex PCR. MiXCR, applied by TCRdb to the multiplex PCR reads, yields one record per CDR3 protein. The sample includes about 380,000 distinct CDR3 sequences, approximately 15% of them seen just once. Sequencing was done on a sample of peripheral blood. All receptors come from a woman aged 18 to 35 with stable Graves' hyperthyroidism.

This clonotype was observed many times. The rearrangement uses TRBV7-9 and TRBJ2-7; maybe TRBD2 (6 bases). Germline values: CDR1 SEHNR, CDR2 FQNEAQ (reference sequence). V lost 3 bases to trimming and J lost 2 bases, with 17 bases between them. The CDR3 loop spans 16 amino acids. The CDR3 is CASSFGGVGSAYEQYF. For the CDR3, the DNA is TGTGCCAGCAGCTTTGGAGGGGTAGGGTCCGCCTACGAGCAGTACTTC.

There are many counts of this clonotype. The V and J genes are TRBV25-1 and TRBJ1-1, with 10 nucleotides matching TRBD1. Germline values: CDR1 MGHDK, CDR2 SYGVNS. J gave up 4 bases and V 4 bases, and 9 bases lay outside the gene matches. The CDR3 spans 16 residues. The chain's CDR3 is CASSAAGTGDGTEAFF. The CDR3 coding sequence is TGTGCCAGCAGTGCAGCCGGGACAGGGGACGGCACTGAAGCTTTCTTT. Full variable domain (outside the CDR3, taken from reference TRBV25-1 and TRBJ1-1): EADIYQTPRYLVIGTGKKITLECSQTMGHDKMYWYQQDPGMELHLIHYSYGVNSTEKGDLSSESTVSRIRTEHFPLTLESARPSHTSQYLCASSAAGTGDGTEAFFGQGTRLTVV.

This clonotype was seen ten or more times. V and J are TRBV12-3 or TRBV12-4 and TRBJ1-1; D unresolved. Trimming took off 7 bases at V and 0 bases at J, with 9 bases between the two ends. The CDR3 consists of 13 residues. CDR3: CASKAILNTEAFF. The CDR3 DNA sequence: TGTGCCAGCAAGGCAATCTTGAACACTGAAGCTTTCTTT.